These T cell receptor beta chains were read from a single sample in a study of blood T cell repertoires in COVID-19. Generated by immunoSEQ multiplex PCR, the TCRdb table keeps only in-frame clones and is missing some. The table lists around 150,000 clones, 87% of them singletons. Sequenced material: peripheral blood. These receptors all come from a man aged 50-60 years with active COVID-19. The CDR3 runs from the conserved cysteine through the conserved F or W. Fields, in order: J gene, clone size, V gene, D gene, CDR3 DNA, CDR3 protein. A D gene is named only where the DNA matches it firmly. The size entry is marked missing in some rows and otherwise reads once, few, many or a size class.

TRBJ2-7,many,TRBV19,NA,TGTGCCAGTAGTAACCAGGGGACCCAATACGAGCAGTACTTC,CASSNQGTQYEQYF
TRBJ1-2,once,TRBV27,TRBD1,TGTGCCAGCAGTTTGCAACCCAGGGGGCGCTTCTACGGCTACACCTTC,CASSLQPRGRFYGYTF
TRBJ1-1,NA,TRBV5-1,TRBD1,TGCGCCAGCAGCCAATACGGCGACAGGGCTGAAGCTTTCTTT,CASSQYGDRAEAFF
TRBJ1-1,once,TRBV30,NA,TGTGCCTGGAGTGTACGAGGAGGGTTGAACACTGAAGCTTTCTTT,CAWSVRGGLNTEAFF
TRBJ2-5,NA,TRBV4-1,NA,TGCGCCAGCAGCCAGGCGGGACAGTCCCAAGAGACCCAGTACTTC,CASSQAGQSQETQYF
TRBJ2-1,NA,TRBV14,TRBD2,TGTGCCAGCAGCCAAGGACTAGCGGCGAACGCCTACAATGAGCAGTTCTTC,CASSQGLAANAYNEQFF
TRBJ2-1,NA,TRBV6-4,TRBD2,TGTGCCAGCACCCACGCAGCGGGGGAGGGTGAGCAGTTCTTC,CASTHAAGEGEQFF
TRBJ1-4,NA,TRBV12-3/TRBV12-4,NA,TGTGCCAGCAGTTCTAGTTTGACAGACGTACTGTTTTTT,CASSSSLTDVLFF
TRBJ2-2,once,TRBV6-5,TRBD1,TGTGCCAGCAGTTCGACAGGGGGCATAACCGGGGAGCTGTTTTTT,CASSSTGGITGELFF
TRBJ2-7,NA,TRBV7-2,TRBD2,TGTGCCAGCAGCTCGCAACTAGCGGGGGGGCACGAGCAGTACTTC,CASSSQLAGGHEQYF
TRBJ2-6,NA,TRBV10-1,NA,TGCGCCAGCAGTGATCGGGAATCGGGGGCCAACGTCCTGACTTTC,CASSDRESGANVLTF
TRBJ2-5,NA,TRBV12-3/TRBV12-4,NA,TGTGCCAGCAGAACAGGGATCGCCCAGTACTTC,CASRTGIAQYF
TRBJ1-3,NA,TRBV20-1,NA,TGCAGTGCTGGTGACTTTTACTCTGGAAACACCATATATTTT,CSAGDFYSGNTIYF
TRBJ1-4,few,TRBV20-1,NA,TGCAGTGCAAAGCTTCTGGGCCGGGGGTTTTTT,CSAKLLGRGFF
TRBJ1-5,NA,TRBV12-3/TRBV12-4,NA,TGTGCCAGCAGTCCGGGGGGGCCCCAGCATTTT,CASSPGGPQHF
TRBJ2-7,NA,TRBV7-2,TRBD1,TGTGCCAGCAGCGGGACAGGTAGTTCCTACGAGCAGTACTTC,CASSGTGSSYEQYF
TRBJ1-2,few,TRBV6-2/TRBV6-3,NA,TGTGCCAGCAGTCCCCTGTATGGCTACACCTTC,CASSPLYGYTF
TRBJ1-4,once,TRBV6-5,NA,TGTGCCAGCAGTCCCTCGCGGGGCATTAATGAAAAACTGTTTTTT,CASSPSRGINEKLFF
TRBJ2-1,NA,TRBV24-1,TRBD2,TGTGCCACCAGTGATTTTCAGCGGGGGGCTTTTTTCTTC,CATSDFQRGAFFF
TRBJ2-3,NA,TRBV24-1,NA,TGTGCCACCGGAGTGGAAACTCCTAGGTATTTT,CATGVETPRYF
TRBJ2-1,NA,TRBV10-3,TRBD1,TGTGCCTCAGGGGGACAGATAAATGAGCAGTTCTTC,CASGGQINEQFF
TRBJ2-3,NA,TRBV9,NA,TGTGCCAGCAGTGCGGGACTCCTAGTCCAAGATACGCAGTATTTT,CASSAGLLVQDTQYF
TRBJ1-1,NA,TRBV29-1,NA,TGCAGCGCTTCCCCGGGAGGGTACAACACTGAAGCTTTCTTT,CSASPGGYNTEAFF
TRBJ1-2,NA,TRBV29-1,TRBD1,TGCAGCGTGGCGGGGACAGGTGATTATGGCTACACCTTC,CSVAGTGDYGYTF
TRBJ1-5,NA,TRBV7-2,NA,TGTGCCAGCAGCCCAGATCGGAGTCAGCCCCAGCATTTT,CASSPDRSQPQHF
TRBJ2-2,NA,TRBV3-1/TRBV3-2,TRBD2,TGTGCCAGCAGCCCCGGGACTAGCGGGGGCTCCGGGGAGCTGTTTTTT,CASSPGTSGGSGELFF
TRBJ1-2,NA,TRBV4-1,NA,TGCGCCGGCAGCGCAAGATCGGCAGGGGAGAGCTACACCTTC,CAGSARSAGESYTF
TRBJ1-2,NA,TRBV12-3/TRBV12-4,TRBD1,TGTGCCAGCAGTTCGGACAGGCGAACGGGCTACACCTTC,CASSSDRRTGYTF
TRBJ1-2,NA,TRBV9,NA,TGTGCCAGCAGACCACCATATTTGTACACCCAAAATGGCTATGGCTACACCTTC,CASRPPYLYTQNGYGYTF
TRBJ2-6,NA,TRBV7-8,NA,TGTGCCAGCAGCTTCTCCGGGGTCGCCACCTCTGGGGCCAACGTCCTGACTTTC,CASSFSGVATSGANVLTF
TRBJ2-1,once,TRBV6-2/TRBV6-3,NA,TGTGCCAGCAGTTTTCAACAGCCGGGGTCCAATGAGCAGTTCTTC,CASSFQQPGSNEQFF
TRBJ2-3,NA,TRBV30,NA,TGTGCCTGGAGTCAGGGGTCCAGCACAGATACGCAGTATTTT,CAWSQGSSTDTQYF
TRBJ2-1,once,TRBV6-2/TRBV6-3,TRBD1,TGTGCCAGCAGTTCCGTTCGGACAGGGGGCTCACGAGGCGGAGAGCAGTTCTTC,CASSSVRTGGSRGGEQFF
TRBJ1-6,NA,TRBV7-2,NA,TGTGCCAGCAGCTTAGAATCTCGGGGGAATTCACCCCTCCACTTT,CASSLESRGNSPLHF
TRBJ2-5,few,TRBV9,TRBD2,TGTGCCAGCAGCGTAGGGGCGGGGGGCCGCCCGGAGACCCAGTACTTC,CASSVGAGGRPETQYF
TRBJ2-2,NA,TRBV7-2,TRBD1,TGTGCCAGCAGCTGGACAGGGGGCACAACCGGGGAGCTGTTTTTT,CASSWTGGTTGELFF
TRBJ1-1,NA,TRBV20-1,NA,TGCAGTGCTGAACAGGGATCTGAAGCTTTCTTT,CSAEQGSEAFF
TRBJ2-5,NA,TRBV5-1,NA,TGCGCCAGCAGCCCGGGTAGATACAGCAGGGGGGAAGAGACCCAGTACTTC,CASSPGRYSRGEETQYF
TRBJ2-2,NA,TRBV7-6,TRBD2,TGTGCCAGCAGCTTGAGCGGGGGGGCCGTCGGGGAGCTGTTTTTT,CASSLSGGAVGELFF
TRBJ2-1,once,TRBV6-2/TRBV6-3,NA,TGTGCCAGCAGTTACTCGAGGGGGGGTAGGACCAATGAGCAGTTCTTC,CASSYSRGGRTNEQFF
TRBJ2-5,few,TRBV5-6,TRBD2,TGTGCCAGCAGCCCCCGGCGGGGGGGTGTGGAGACCCAGTACTTC,CASSPRRGGVETQYF
TRBJ2-7,few,TRBV7-9,NA,TGTGCCAGCAGCCCGACCGTTGGTCAGGGTACCTACGAGCAGTACTTC,CASSPTVGQGTYEQYF
TRBJ1-1,NA,TRBV24-1,TRBD1,TGTGCCACCAAGGGACAGGGGAAGACTGAAGCTTTCTTT,CATKGQGKTEAFF
TRBJ2-4,NA,TRBV21-1,NA,TGTGCCAGCCCTCCTCGTGGGGGGTGGGGGATTCTTGGGTACTTC,CASPPRGGWGILGYF
TRBJ2-7,NA,TRBV14,NA,TGTGCCAGCAGCCATGTAACAGCAGGTTTTCCCTACGAGCAGTACTTC,CASSHVTAGFPYEQYF
TRBJ2-7,NA,TRBV5-1,TRBD1,TGCGCCAGCAGCTTGGGGGGACAGGGGCCCTCCTACGAGCAGTACTTC,CASSLGGQGPSYEQYF
TRBJ2-1,NA,TRBV13,NA,TGTGCCAGCAGAAAGGACCGGGGGTCCTACAATGAGCAGTTCTTC,CASRKDRGSYNEQFF
TRBJ2-7,NA,TRBV7-2,NA,TGTGCCAGCTCCCCCGGGGACGAGCAGTACTTC,CASSPGDEQYF
TRBJ2-7,NA,TRBV21-1,NA,TGTGCCAGCAGCAATTTGACAGGGCATCACGAGCAGTACTTC,CASSNLTGHHEQYF
TRBJ1-5,NA,TRBV10-1,TRBD1,TGCGCCAGCAGTGACTCCGGGACAGGGTGTTTTCAGCCCCAGCATTTT,CASSDSGTGCFQPQHF
TRBJ2-1,NA,TRBV9,TRBD2,TGTGCCAGCAGCACTAGCGGGGGGGCCAATGAGCAGTTCTTC,CASSTSGGANEQFF
TRBJ2-7,NA,TRBV2,TRBD2,TGTGCCAGCAGCGTGCTCGGGGGGAGCGAGCAGTACTTC,CASSVLGGSEQYF
TRBJ1-6,NA,TRBV9,TRBD1,TGTGCCAGCAGCCGTAACAGGGGGCAGGATTCACCCCTCCACTTT,CASSRNRGQDSPLHF